The present T cell receptor (beta chain) was sequenced within a study of CXCR3-negative and CXCR3-positive naive CD8 T cells. Study-wide context: Each library held about 1.5 +/- 0.3 million TRB reads, around 140 million in total. Study-level findings and limits: Whereas memory cells differed, naive CXCR3-negative and CXCR3-positive cells shared similar TRBV-TRBJ usage. CXCR3-positive naive cells had more hydrophobic TRB CDR3s than CXCR3-negative naive cells.

The TRB cDNA libraries were prepared by 5' RACE with UMI labels. Following a re-call of the 5' RACE reads, TCRdb has one entry per CDR3 protein and lacks DNA. This table holds some 110,000 distinct CDR3 sequences. To note about this clonotype: Its antigen is unknown.

Subsets of CD8+ T cells were each sorted in triplicate at around 320,000 cells apiece. A CD45RO-CCR7+CD27+CD95- phenotype identified naive CD8+ T cells. The sequence was obtained from a human donor in good health. Some clones in this sample may be carry-over from other donors' samples. The specimen was naive CXCR3+ CD8+ T cells from blood. This sample's subset: CD45RO-CCR7+CD27+CD95- naive CD8+ T cells expressing CXCR3 (TNR3+).

The CDR3 loop is CASSSDGEQFF. The chain joins TRBV11-2 to TRBJ2-1. This CDR3 spans 11 amino acids. The germline V gene encodes CDR1 SGHAT and CDR2 FQNNGV.